A single sample gave rise to the 18 T cell receptor beta chains below, sequenced in a study of PD-L1 blockade in urothelial cancer. The repertoire was sequenced with immunoSEQ multiplex PCR; TCRdb's copy has only in-frame clones and lacks some. The sample contains fewer than 50,000 clones, about 93% of which appear only once. The source was PBMCs, collected around atezolizumab (anti-PD-L1) treatment. These receptors originate from a man between 65 and 85 years old with urothelial cancer.

The gene calls are TRBV11-2 and TRBJ2-5; 8 bases align to TRBD2. The ends lost 6 bases at V and 5 bases at J; junction bases unmatched: 14. Per germline, CDR1 SGHAT and CDR2 FQNNGV. The CDR3 extends over 16 amino acids. CDR3 DNA sequence: TGTGCCAGCAGGCACGCAAGCGGGAGAGGGGGGGAGACCCAGTACTTC. Translated: CASRHASGRGGETQYF.

To note about this clone: One junction end does not reproduce the germline sequence, and a read error may be involved. The J gene is TRBJ2-7, the V gene TRBV6-5, with TRBD2 identical over 15 bases. The CDR3 has 15 amino acids. CDR1 and CDR2 from the germline V gene are MNHEY and SVGAGI. CDR3 nucleotide sequence: TGTGCCAGCAGTGCCTCAACGGGACTAGCGGGAGGACCGAACTTC. Translated, it gives CASSASTGLAGGPNF.

This rearrangement joins TRBV21-1 to TRBJ2-7; the DNA was not used to check the table's D call, TRBD2. TRBV21-1 is assigned pseudogene status. The CDR3 runs 13 residues. CDR3 in amino acids: CASSKERSYEQYF. CDR3 DNA: TGTGCCAGCAGCAAAGAGAGATCCTACGAGCAGTACTTC.

The CDR3 DNA is TGCGCCAGCAGCTTGGGGGCGACCAGGGGCGCAGATACGCAGTATTTT. This translates into CASSLGATRGADTQYF. The chain combines TRBV5-1 with TRBJ2-3; D possibly corresponds to TRBD1 (6 bases). V gave up 0 bases and J gave up 4 bases, with 15 bases separating them. From germline, CDR1 is SGHRS and CDR2 YFSETQ. This CDR3 contains 16 residues.

The chain is built from TRBV7-2 and TRBJ2-7, with 9 bases that match TRBD1. V shed 2 bases and J 3 bases; nucleotides not matched to a gene: 8. Germline CDR1 and CDR2: SGHTA and FQGNSA. The CDR3 runs to 16 residues. The CDR3 bases are TGTGCCAGCAGCTTAAGGGGGGGACAGGGATACTACGAGCAGTACTTC. Translating it yields CASSLRGGQGYYEQYF.

Here the CDR3 reads CASTPLANYDDEQFF. CDR3 DNA: TGTGCCAGTACTCCTCTAGCTAACTATGACGATGAGCAGTTCTTC. The chain uses TRBV19 and TRBJ2-1, with D perhaps TRBD2 (5 bases). From germline, CDR1 is LNHDA and CDR2 SQIVND (reference sequence). This CDR3 has 15 amino acids. V was pared by 7 bases and J by 8 bases, with 21 bases between.

This rearrangement joins TRBV5-1 to TRBJ1-1; TRBD1 aligns across 8 bases. V shed 0 bases and J 5 bases; nucleotides not matched to a gene: 3. The germline gives CDR1 SGHRS, CDR2 YFSETQ. CDR3 size: 14 residues. CDR3 bases: TGCGCCAGCAGCTTGGGGGGACAGGCGACTGAAGCTTTCTTT. Translating gives CASSLGGQATEAFF.

V and J are TRBV19 and TRBJ1-5, with D possibly TRBD1 on 6 matching bases. The V end lost 2 bases, the J end lost 4 bases, and 12 bases lay between the germline ends. CDR1 and CDR2 (germline): LNHDA, SQIVND (reference sequence). This CDR3 has 15 amino acids. CDR3 amino acids: CASSINRDRNQPQHF. In DNA, the CDR3 is TGTGCCAGTAGTATAAACAGGGATCGTAATCAGCCCCAGCATTTT.

The genes are TRBV7-6 and TRBJ2-1; 7 bases align to TRBD1. Germline V gives CDR1 SGHVS, CDR2 FNYEAQ. The CDR3 contains 14 residues. V gave up 6 bases and J gave up 5 bases; unmatched junction bases: 7. The CDR3: CASSERGPHNEQFF. As DNA, the CDR3 is TGTGCCAGCAGTGAAAGGGGGCCCCACAATGAGCAGTTCTTC.

The J gene is TRBJ2-1, the V gene TRBV28, with 12 bases aligning to TRBD2. The CDR3 consists of 17 residues. Looked up from germline, CDR1 is MDHEN and CDR2 is SYDVKM. V trimming: 3 bases; J trimming: 8 bases; junction bases outside the gene matches: 11. CDR3 amino acids: CASSLPRLAGAAYEQFF. The CDR3 DNA follows: TGTGCCAGCAGTTTGCCAAGACTAGCGGGAGCGGCCTATGAGCAGTTCTTC.

The gene calls are TRBV18 and TRBJ2-1; D is unresolved. The ends were cut back, 6 bases at V and 2 bases at J, with 8 bases in the middle. CDR1 is KGHSH, CDR2 LQKENI, per germline. The CDR3 has 13 residues. The CDR3 loop reads CASSKSAYNEQFF. CDR3 DNA sequence: TGTGCCAGCTCCAAATCGGCCTACAATGAGCAGTTCTTC.

This chain joins TRBV15 and TRBJ1-2; 8 nucleotides line up with TRBD1. CDR3 length: 14 residues. Germline-derived CDR1 and CDR2 are LNHNV and YYDKDF (reference sequence). V lost 2 bases and J lost 8; bases outside the gene matches: 7. CDR3: CATSRNIGQGGYTF. CDR3 nucleotide sequence: TGTGCCACCAGCAGAAACATTGGACAGGGCGGCTACACCTTC.

V and J are TRBV28 and TRBJ1-1; D perhaps matches TRBD1 (5 bases). Germline values: CDR1 MDHEN, CDR2 SYDVKM. Trimming removed 6 bases from V and 4 bases from J, with 18 bases in between. This CDR3 is built from 15 residues. CDR3 coding DNA: TGTGCCAGCAGGCCTACAGGAGAGGCGGCCACTGAAGCTTTCTTT. Amino acid sequence: CASRPTGEAATEAFF. Supplemented by reference TRBV28 and TRBJ1-1, the full variable domain reads DVKVTQSSRYLVKRTGEKVFLECVQDMDHENMFWYRQDPGLGLRLIYFSYDVKMKEKGDIPEGYSVSREKKERFSLILESASTNQTSMYLCASRPTGEAATEAFFGQGTRLTVV.

The rearrangement links TRBV27 to TRBJ2-7, with D hard to call. V was pared by 5 bases and J by 3 bases, with 14 bases between. The CDR3 loop spans 14 amino acids. Germline V lookup: CDR1 MNHEY, CDR2 SMNVEV (reference sequence). The CDR3 region is CASSPTNPYYEQYF. The CDR3 DNA reads TGTGCCAGCAGTCCTACGAACCCTTACTACGAGCAGTACTTC.

The chain recombines TRBV19 with TRBJ2-2; 9 bases line up with TRBD1. The CDR3 is 14 residues long. Trimming took 4 bases from V and 6 from J; bases not matched to a gene: 3. Germline V gene lookup returns CDR1 LNHDA and CDR2 SQIVND (reference sequence). The CDR3 region is CASSTTGGAGELFF. In nucleotides, the CDR3 is TGTGCCAGTAGTACGACAGGGGGTGCCGGGGAGCTGTTTTTT.

This CDR3 reads CATGVGTEAFF. CDR3 nucleotide sequence: TGTGCCACCGGGGTGGGAACTGAAGCTTTCTTT. V gene TRBV28 combines with J gene TRBJ1-1; D is ambiguous. V was trimmed by 10 bases and J by 5 bases, leaving 11 bases between them. The CDR3 is 11 residues long. Germline V CDR1 and CDR2: MDHEN, SYDVKM.

J is TRBJ2-5 and V is TRBV7-3; 16 bases are a match to TRBD2. This CDR3 comprises 19 residues. Trimming cost V 4 bases and J 5 bases; bases outside gene matches: 13. CDR1 and CDR2 from the germline V gene are SGHTA and FQGTGA. CDR3 amino acids: CASSCPPGLAGGSGETQYF. The CDR3 nucleotides are TGTGCCAGCAGCTGCCCGCCGGGACTAGCGGGAGGGTCAGGGGAGACCCAGTACTTC. The full variable domain, completed using reference TRBV7-3 and TRBJ2-5, is GAGVSQTPSNKVTEKGKYVELRCDPISGHTALYWYRQSLGQGPEFLIYFQGTGAADDSGLPNDRFFAVRPEGSVSTLKIQRTERGDSAVYLCASSCPPGLAGGSGETQYFGPGTRLLVL.

This sequence joins TRBV12-5 and TRBJ1-2; no clear D gene. CDR3 length equals 13 residues. V gave up 3 bases and J gave up 6 bases, with 11 bases separating them. Germline assignment: CDR1 LGHNT and CDR2 FRNRAP. DNA of the CDR3: TGTGCTAGTGGTTTCAGCGGGAGGGATGGCTACACCTTC. Its protein is CASGFSGRDGYTF. Full variable domain (rest looked up from reference TRBV12-5 and TRBJ1-2): DARVTQTPRHKVTEMGQEVTMRCQPILGHNTVFWYRQTMMQGLELLAYFRNRAPLDDSGMPKDRFSAEMPDATLATLKIQPSEPRDSAVYFCASGFSGRDGYTFGSGTRLTVV.